These 23 T cell receptor beta chains were all obtained from the same sample, sequenced in a study of tumor-infiltrating lymphocytes in oesophageal squamous cell carcinoma. TCRdb analysed the PCR reads with MiXCR anew, one entry per CDR3 protein. The sample holds fewer than 25,000 distinct CDR3 sequences, under 35% seen once. Specimen: esophageal tumor tissue. These TCRs come from a female donor with esophageal squamous cell carcinoma.

J is TRBJ2-3 and V is TRBV4-1; D gene uncertain. The V end was cut by 2 bases, the J end by 6 bases, with 9 bases between. The CDR3 runs to 13 residues. Per the germline V gene, CDR1 is MGHRA and CDR2 is YSYEKL. The CDR3 loop reads CASSQLPWDTQYF. DNA of the CDR3: TGCGCCAGCAGCCAACTTCCCTGGGATACGCAGTATTTT.

This clonotype has at least ten counts. CDR3 sequence: CASSTGTPYEQYF. The DNA of the CDR3 is TGTGCCAGCAGCACCGGGACCCCCTACGAGCAGTACTTC. The V call is TRBV28, the J call TRBJ2-7, with D perhaps assigned TRBD1 or TRBD2 (5 bases each). The V end was cut by 6 bases, the J end by 2 bases, with 11 bases between. Germline V gene sequence: CDR1 MDHEN, CDR2 SYDVKM. The CDR3 spans 13 residues.

The V call is TRBV6-8, the J call TRBJ2-5; 8 bases fit TRBD2. Germline V gives CDR1 MNHGY, CDR2 SAAAGT. After removal of 0 bases from V and 11 bases from J, the junction contained 14 bases not matched to a gene. CDR3 length: 16 amino acids. In DNA, the CDR3 is TGTGCCAGCAGTTACTCCGGGACTAGTATCACAGATACGCAGTACTTC. It encodes CASSYSGTSITDTQYF.

This clonotype was detected ten times or more. The V gene is TRBV5-1, the J gene TRBJ2-7; weak D call: TRBD1 (6 bases). The CDR3 sequence is 14 residues long. Germline CDR1 is SGHRS and CDR2 is YFSETQ. V was shortened by 4 bases and J by 1 base, with 12 bases between the two germline ends. The CDR3 bases are TGCGCCAGCAGCCCAATAGGACAGTCCTACGAGCAGTACTTC. Translated, it gives CASSPIGQSYEQYF. Drawing the rest from reference TRBV5-1 and TRBJ2-7, the complete variable domain is KAGVTQTPRYLIKTRGQQVTLSCSPISGHRSVSWYQQTPGQGLQFLFEYFSETQRNKGNFPGRFSGRQFSNSRSEMNVSTLELGDSALYLCASSPIGQSYEQYFGPGTRLTVT.

The chain joins TRBV19 to TRBJ1-1; no clear D. CDR3 length: 13 residues. CDR1 LNHDA and CDR2 SQIVND come from the germline V gene (reference sequence). Trimming shortened V by 8 bases and J by 2 bases, and 12 bases separated the two germline ends. The DNA of the CDR3 is TGTGCCAGTTCCCGCCGCACAAACACTGAAGCTTTCTTT. Its translation is CASSRRTNTEAFF.

This clonotype has at least ten counts. J is TRBJ2-7 and V is TRBV10-3; D remains unclear. Germline lookup yields CDR1 ENHRY and CDR2 SYGVKD. Trimming removed 6 bases at V and 0 bases at J, with 12 bases between. CDR3 size: 14 residues. The CDR3 loop is CAISKTQSSYEQYF. The CDR3 DNA sequence: TGTGCCATCAGCAAAACACAGAGCTCCTACGAGCAGTACTTC.

The chain combines TRBV7-6 with TRBJ2-5; the match to TRBD1 covers 8 bases. This CDR3 has 14 residues. J gave up 4 bases and V 4 bases, and 5 bases lay outside the gene matches. The germline gives CDR1 SGHVS, CDR2 FNYEAQ. The CDR3 loop is CASSSGQGGETQYF. The CDR3 DNA reads TGTGCCAGCAGCTCTGGACAGGGCGGAGAGACCCAGTACTTC. The variable domain in full, with the rest retrieved from reference TRBV7-6 and TRBJ2-5, is GAGVSQSPRYKVTKRGQDVALRCDPISGHVSLYWYRQALGQGPEFLTYFNYEAQQDKSGLPNDRFSAERPEGSISTLTIQRTEQRDSAMYRCASSSGQGGETQYFGPGTRLLVL.

This clonotype showed up many times. The J gene is TRBJ1-4, the V gene TRBV5-4; D ambiguous. V lost 1 base and J 3 bases, leaving 10 bases between the germline ends. The CDR3 sequence is 15 residues long. Germline V gives CDR1 SGHNT, CDR2 YYREEE (reference sequence). The CDR3 here is CASSLSGVANEKLFF. The DNA of the CDR3 is TGTGCCAGCAGCTTGTCGGGAGTAGCTAATGAAAAACTGTTTTTT.

This clonotype was detected a few times. This sequence may be a read error, since a much larger clone differs from it by one base. This sequence joins TRBV27 and TRBJ2-5; the match to TRBD1 covers 9 bases. The V gene end was trimmed by 8 bases and the J gene end by 11 bases; junction bases not matched to a gene: 15. CDR3 length equals 14 residues. Germline values: CDR1 MNHEY, CDR2 SMNVEV (reference sequence). The CDR3 loop is CASHMDRGQGEQYF. The CDR3 DNA is TGTGCCAGCCATATGGATCGGGGACAGGGTGAGCAGTACTTC.

This chain joins TRBV5-4 and TRBJ2-5; 7 nucleotides agree with TRBD1. The J call is doubtful: the DNA matches TRBJ2-2 better. Per germline, CDR1 SGHNT and CDR2 YYREEE (reference sequence). The length of the CDR3 is 16 residues. CDR3 DNA: TGTGCCAGCACCCCACTCGGACAGGCGAACACCGGGGAGCTGTTTTTT. This gives the protein CASTPLGQANTGELFF.

This rearrangement joins TRBV12-3 or TRBV12-4 to TRBJ1-2, with no clear D. This CDR3 spans 13 amino acids. With 8 bases removed from V and 4 bases from J, the gap between germline ends came to 14 bases. CDR3 loop: CASRSGNIYGYTF. The CDR3 bases are TGTGCCAGCCGATCCGGGAACATCTATGGCTACACCTTC.

A remark on this clonotype: This may come from a read error, since a much larger clone is one base off. The rearrangement links TRBV27 to TRBJ2-5, with 9 bases that match TRBD2. Germline V gene lookup returns CDR1 MNHEY and CDR2 SMNVEV (reference sequence). The CDR3 length is 17 residues. J gave up 11 bases and V 8 bases, and 24 bases lay outside the gene matches. In nucleotides, the CDR3 is TGTGCCAGCCGCTTCCTTTGGGCGGGAGGGCCTAGTTTTGAGCAGTACTTC. Its protein is CASRFLWAGGPSFEQYF.

This clonotype came up a few times. Since a much larger clone is just one base distant, this may be a read error. The rearrangement links TRBV6-1 to TRBJ2-7; TRBD2 matches at 9 bases. The CDR3 runs 15 residues. The J segment lost 7 bases and the V segment lost 6 bases, leaving 13 bases of the junction unmatched. Germline V gene lookup returns CDR1 MNHNS and CDR2 SASEGT. The CDR3 sequence: CASSETSGPYNEQYF. The CDR3, as DNA: TGTGCCAGCAGCGAGACTAGCGGCCCATACAATGAGCAGTACTTC.

Concerning this clonotype itself: Since a much larger clone is just one base distant, this may be a read error. The chain has TRBV28 and TRBJ2-7; TRBD2 matches at 7 bases. CDR3 length equals 14 residues. CDR1 and CDR2 (germline): MDHEN, SYDVKM. V gave up 3 bases and J gave up 7 bases; unmatched junction bases: 9. The CDR3 nucleotides read TGTGCCAGCAGTTTGCCTAGCGGTTACAATGAGCAGTACTTC. It translates to CASSLPSGYNEQYF.

This clonotype came up many times. The V and J genes are TRBV7-3 and TRBJ2-2; 7 bases agree with TRBD2. This CDR3 spans 14 amino acids. The germline V gene encodes CDR1 SGHTA and CDR2 FQGTGA. The J segment lost 4 bases and the V segment lost 3 bases, leaving 2 bases of the junction unmatched. The CDR3 bases are TGTGCCAGCAGCTTTTGGGGGGGCACCGGGGAGCTGTTTTTT. This gives the protein CASSFWGGTGELFF.

This clonotype was seen at least ten times. The chain is built from TRBV18 and TRBJ2-1; no clear D gene. Germline CDR1 is KGHSH and CDR2 is LQKENI. The CDR3 sequence is 13 residues long. Between the trimmed V and J ends, which lost 3 bases and 9 bases, there was a span of 12 bases. The CDR3 region is CASSPEVTGEQFF. The CDR3 nucleotides are TGTGCCAGCTCACCCGAAGTAACGGGTGAGCAGTTCTTC.

This clonotype showed up just a few times. Since no conserved phenylalanine or tryptophan closes the CDR3, a read error is the likely cause. The chain links TRBV7-6 to TRBJ2-1; 7 bases align to TRBD2. The better agreement between TRBJ2-7 and the DNA end casts doubt on the J call. CDR1 and CDR2 (germline): SGHVS, FNYEAQ. The CDR3 is 16 residues long. The CDR3 loop is CASSLGSGLLLETQYS. CDR3 sequence (DNA): TGTGCTAGCAGCTTAGGATCGGGACTACTTTTGGAGACACAGTACTCC.

This clonotype was seen many times. The rearrangement links TRBV7-3 to TRBJ2-7; TRBD2 aligns across 8 bases. CDR1 is SGHTA and CDR2 is FQGTGA in the germline V gene. V dropped 4 bases and J dropped 7; count of bases not matched to a gene: 15. The CDR3 has 16 amino acids. The CDR3 sequence is CASSSHSGVTYNEQYF. The CDR3 DNA sequence: TGTGCCAGCAGCTCCCATAGCGGGGTCACCTACAATGAGCAGTACTTC. The full variable domain, in which reference TRBV7-3 and TRBJ2-7 provide the parts outside the CDR3, is GAGVSQTPSNKVTEKGKYVELRCDPISGHTALYWYRQSLGQGPEFLIYFQGTGAADDSGLPNDRFFAVRPEGSVSTLKIQRTERGDSAVYLCASSSHSGVTYNEQYFGPGTRLTVT.

The V call is TRBV11-1, the J call TRBJ2-3, with 7 bases lining up with TRBD2. The CDR3 sequence is 14 residues long. Trimming cost V 6 bases and J 0 bases; bases outside gene matches: 3. Per the germline V gene, CDR1 is SGHAT and CDR2 is FQDESV (reference sequence). The CDR3 is CASSNSGSTDTQYF. The CDR3 nucleotides are TGTGCCAGCAGTAATAGCGGGAGCACAGATACGCAGTATTTT.

The gene calls are TRBV6-4 and TRBJ2-5; D is unresolved. The CDR3 spans 13 residues. CDR1 and CDR2 from the germline V gene are MRHNA and SNTAGT. V lost 5 bases to trimming and J lost 5 bases, with 12 bases between them. The CDR3, as DNA: TGTGCCAGCAGTTATAATGGTGCGGAGACCCAGTACTTC. Translating it yields CASSYNGAETQYF.

The V gene is TRBV25-1, the J gene TRBJ1-6; D is uncertain. This CDR3 contains 16 residues. V lost 1 base and J lost 7, with 14 bases in between. Germline V gene lookup returns CDR1 MGHDK and CDR2 SYGVNS. CDR3 DNA: TGTGCCAGCAGTGAATTCGGTGGAACGGGGAATTCACCCCTCCACTTT. It yields the protein CASSEFGGTGNSPLHF.

The table lists this clonotype with many counts. This sequence joins TRBV10-3 and TRBJ2-2; TRBD2 agrees at 10 bases. The CDR3 consists of 16 residues. Trimming cost V 0 bases and J 5 bases; bases outside gene matches: 3. From germline, CDR1 is ENHRY and CDR2 SYGVKD. The CDR3: CAISESLAGATGELFF. The CDR3 bases are TGTGCCATCAGTGAGTCTCTAGCGGGAGCGACCGGGGAGCTGTTTTTT.

J is TRBJ2-5 and V is TRBV28; no reliable D call. The end of the DNA is better explained by TRBJ2-1, so the J call may be wrong. This CDR3 is 11 amino acids long. Germline values: CDR1 MDHEN, CDR2 SYDVKM. As DNA, the CDR3 is TGTGCCAGCAGTTTATTGGATGAGCAGTTCTTC. Translating gives CASSLLDEQFF.